One and the same sample provided the 9 T cell receptor beta chains below, sequenced in a study of T-cell reconstitution after alpha-beta-depleted transplantation in children. TCRbeta library preparation incorporated unique molecular identifiers. MiXCR, run by TCRdb on the PCR reads, gives a single entry per CDR3 protein. The repertoire consists of 900,000 or so distinct CDR3 sequences, with roughly 15% occurring once and the leading ten covering approximately 5%. The starting material was PBMCs, mostly from graft donor cells, obtained 360 days after TCRalphabeta/CD19-depleted stem cell transplant. Source of these receptors: a male patient younger than 18 who had a stem cell transplant for acute lymphoblastic leukemia, so the T cells may come from the graft donor.

In its sample, this clonotype was seen a few times. The chain joins TRBV12-3 or TRBV12-4 to TRBJ2-1, with TRBD1 as a possible D gene (6 bases). The germline V and J ends were trimmed by 5 bases and 4 bases, with 12 bases remaining between them. The length of the CDR3 is 14 residues. The CDR3 sequence: CASSRQEFYNEQFF. The CDR3 DNA reads as TGTGCCAGCAGTAGACAGGAATTTTACAATGAGCAGTTCTTC.

The rearrangement uses TRBV7-8 and TRBJ2-2, with 12 positions matching TRBD2. The CDR3 has 16 residues. Germline lookup yields CDR1 SGHVS and CDR2 FQNEAQ. The V gene end was trimmed by 6 bases and the J gene end by 7 bases; junction bases not matched to a gene: 9. CDR3 sequence: CASRLRTSGINGELFF. The CDR3 nucleotides are TGTGCCAGCAGATTAAGGACTAGCGGGATTAACGGGGAGCTGTTTTTT. Combining the CDR3 with reference TRBV7-8 and TRBJ2-2 gives the whole variable domain GAGVSQSPRYKVAKRGQDVALRCDPISGHVSLFWYQQALGQGPEFLTYFQNEAQLDKSGLPSDRFFAERPEGSVSTLKIQRTQQEDSAVYLCASRLRTSGINGELFFGEGSRLTVL.

The rearrangement links TRBV18 to TRBJ1-1; 10 bases match TRBD1. Looked up from germline, CDR1 is KGHSH and CDR2 is LQKENI. V shed 2 bases, J shed 7 bases, and the junction held 1 base outside the gene matches. CDR3 length equals 13 residues. The CDR3 DNA follows: TGTGCCAGCTCACCAGGGACAGGGGATGAAGCTTTCTTT. This encodes CASSPGTGDEAFF.

Here the CDR3 reads CASIRQGAFEKLFF. The CDR3 coding sequence is TGTGCCAGCATCAGACAGGGGGCGTTTGAAAAACTGTTTTTT. The chain is built from TRBV12-3 or TRBV12-4 and TRBJ1-4, with 10 bases matching TRBD1. Unmatched junction bases numbered 6, after V lost 7 bases and J lost 7 bases. This CDR3 region has 14 residues.

This clonotype was counted a few times. This chain links TRBV12-3 or TRBV12-4 with TRBJ2-5, with D unclear. The CDR3 loop spans 15 amino acids. V lost 5 bases to trimming and J lost 5 bases, with 18 bases between them. The CDR3 spells CASSPGQVVQETQYF. The CDR3, as DNA: TGTGCCAGCAGTCCCGGGCAGGTCGTACAGGAGACCCAGTACTTC.

The table lists this clonotype with a few counts. The rearrangement links TRBV20-1 to TRBJ1-2; no firm D call. The CDR3 loop spans 13 amino acids. Germline V gene data show CDR1 as DFQATT and CDR2 as SNEGSKA (reference sequence). Trimming removed 0 bases at V and 8 bases at J, with 13 bases between. The CDR3 here is CSARDARIGGYTF. In DNA, the CDR3 is TGCAGTGCTAGAGACGCCCGGATCGGCGGCTACACCTTC.

The rearrangement links TRBV27 to TRBJ1-1, with TRBD1 as a possible D gene (6 bases). Germline assignment: CDR1 MNHEY and CDR2 SMNVEV (reference sequence). The CDR3 contains 15 residues. The V end was cut by 5 bases, the J end by 1 base, with 14 bases between. In nucleotides, the CDR3 is TGTGCCAGCAGTCCCCTCAACAGGGCGAACACTGAAGCTTTCTTT. Translated: CASSPLNRANTEAFF.

V gene TRBV2 combines with J gene TRBJ2-1; the D call may be TRBD1 or TRBD2 (5 bases each). Germline V gene lookup returns CDR1 SNHLY and CDR2 FYNNEI. This CDR3 is built from 15 residues. Trimming pared 4 bases from V and 9 bases from J, leaving 19 bases between. In DNA form, the CDR3 reads TGTGCCAGCAGTGGGGGGAGAACGTACGGTTCTGAGCAGTTCTTC. Translating gives CASSGGRTYGSEQFF.

The chain joins TRBV11-2 to TRBJ2-2; D remains unclear. V shed 8 bases and J shed 4 bases, with 20 bases lying between them. The CDR3 is 16 residues long. Per germline, CDR1 SGHAT and CDR2 FQNNGV. CDR3 amino acids: CASPSESPGTTGELFF. The CDR3 DNA reads as TGTGCCAGCCCTAGTGAGTCGCCTGGAACCACCGGGGAGCTGTTTTTT.